Shown below are 30 T cell receptor beta chains from a single sample sequenced in a study of blood T cell repertoires in COVID-19. Only in-frame clones appear in the TCRdb table, and some are missing; sequencing was by immunoSEQ multiplex PCR. This sample carries about 67,000 clones, about nine tenths of them seen once, and the ten largest clones take 4.4%. Source material: peripheral blood. Source of these receptors: a man aged 50-59 years with active COVID-19.

The V call is TRBV4-1, the J call TRBJ2-7; D not resolved. This CDR3 is 14 amino acids long. Deletions cut 4 bases from V and 0 bases from J, with 10 bases between. Germline CDR1 MGHRA, CDR2 YSYEKL. CDR3 DNA sequence: TGCGCCAGCAGCCCGATCATCAGCTCCTACGAGCAGTACTTC. Residues: CASSPIISSYEQYF.

The J gene is TRBJ1-1, the V gene TRBV7-9; 8 bases map to TRBD1. The V gene end was trimmed by 5 bases and the J gene end by 11 bases; junction bases not matched to a gene: 7. The CDR3 loop spans 12 amino acids. Germline assignment: CDR1 SEHNR and CDR2 FQNEAQ (reference sequence). The CDR3 reads CASSPQGAAAFF. CDR3 bases: TGTGCCAGCAGCCCTCAGGGGGCTGCTGCTTTCTTT.

V usage is TRBV5-1 and J usage is TRBJ1-3, with TRBD1 matching over 7 bases. Germline-derived CDR1 and CDR2 are SGHRS and YFSETQ. V lost 0 bases and J lost 0; bases outside the gene matches: 3. The CDR3 runs to 16 residues. The CDR3 loop reads CASSLGTGTSGNTIYF. The CDR3 region has the DNA TGCGCCAGCAGCTTGGGGACAGGAACCTCTGGAAACACCATATATTTT.

The V call is TRBV24-1, the J call TRBJ2-1; 11 bases line up with TRBD2. V dropped 2 bases and J dropped 4; count of bases not matched to a gene: 6. The germline V gene encodes CDR1 KGHDR and CDR2 SFDVKD. The CDR3 is 17 amino acids. The CDR3 is CATSDSGLAGLYNEQFF. CDR3 DNA sequence: TGTGCCACCAGTGATTCTGGACTAGCGGGCCTTTACAATGAGCAGTTCTTC.

The rearrangement uses TRBV29-1 and TRBJ2-5; weak D call: TRBD2 (5 bases). The germline V gene has CDR1 SQVTM and CDR2 ANQGSEA. Trimming cost V 4 bases and J 3 bases, with 9 bases left between them. The CDR3 is made up of 12 amino acids. The CDR3 DNA sequence: TGCAGCGTTGTGTCCGGGGAAGAGACCCAGTACTTC. This translates into CSVVSGEETQYF. Full variable domain (rest looked up from reference TRBV29-1 and TRBJ2-5): SAVISQKPSRDICQRGTSLTIQCQVDSQVTMMFWYRQQPGQSLTLIATANQGSEATYESGFVIDKFPISRPNLTFSTLTVSNMSPEDSSIYLCSVVSGEETQYFGPGTRLLVL.

The V gene is TRBV20-1, the J gene TRBJ2-1; tentative D call: TRBD2 (5 bases). Germline V gene data show CDR1 as DFQATT and CDR2 as SNEGSKA (reference sequence). The CDR3 loop spans 13 amino acids. V was trimmed by 3 bases and J by 6 bases, leaving 12 bases between them. The CDR3 protein is CSASDGESNEQFF. As DNA, the CDR3 is TGCAGTGCTAGTGACGGGGAATCCAATGAGCAGTTCTTC.

This sequence joins TRBV19 and TRBJ1-6, with 8 positions matching TRBD1. Germline V gene sequence: CDR1 LNHDA, CDR2 SQIVND (reference sequence). V dropped 5 bases and J dropped 7; count of bases not matched to a gene: 13. The length of the CDR3 is 17 residues. The DNA for the CDR3 is TGTGCCAGTAGTCACAATTCGCGGGACAGGTCAAATTCACCCCTCCACTTT. The encoded protein is CASSHNSRDRSNSPLHF.

The chain is built from TRBV4-1 and TRBJ2-7; 8 nucleotides agree with TRBD1. Germline trimming cut 4 bases from V and 2 bases from J; bases unmatched to any gene: 7. Germline CDR1 is MGHRA and CDR2 is YSYEKL. This CDR3 contains 15 residues. The CDR3 loop is CASSPRTGPAYEQYF. The CDR3 coding sequence is TGCGCCAGCAGCCCCCGGACAGGGCCAGCCTACGAGCAGTACTTC.

This chain joins TRBV19 and TRBJ2-7; D may be TRBD1 (5 bases). Germline V gene data show CDR1 as LNHDA and CDR2 as SQIVND (reference sequence). This CDR3 has 10 amino acids. The germline V and J ends were trimmed by 9 bases and 2 bases, with 5 bases remaining between them. The CDR3, as DNA: TGTGCCAGGGACACCTACGAGCAGTACTTC. Translation gives CARDTYEQYF.

The rearrangement links TRBV6-2 or TRBV6-3 to TRBJ2-7, with TRBD2 as a possible D gene (6 bases). CDR3 length: 13 amino acids. Germline assignment: CDR1 MNHEY and CDR2 SVGEGT. V lost 5 bases and J 3 bases, leaving 11 bases between the germline ends. The CDR3: CASSRAGLYEQYF. Here the CDR3 DNA reads TGTGCCAGCAGTCGCGCGGGACTCTACGAGCAGTACTTC.

The chain combines TRBV2 with TRBJ1-4; TRBD1 agrees at 8 bases. The germline V gene encodes CDR1 SNHLY and CDR2 FYNNEI. With 10 bases clipped from V and 8 bases from J, the junction kept 12 bases outside the gene matches. The CDR3 covers 14 residues. DNA of the CDR3: TGTGCCACCTCTTTCAGGGGGCTTGGGGAAAAACTGTTTTTT. Its translation is CATSFRGLGEKLFF.

This clone showed up just a few times. This chain uses TRBV5-1 with TRBJ2-7; D is undetermined. The length of the CDR3 is 14 residues. V lost 4 bases to trimming and J lost 4 bases, with 15 bases between them. CDR1 SGHRS and CDR2 YFSETQ come from the germline V gene. The CDR3 reads CASSPNPDGYEQYF. The CDR3, as DNA: TGCGCCAGCAGCCCGAACCCTGACGGGTACGAGCAGTACTTC.

The CDR3 nucleotides are TGTGCCAGCAGTTTAGTCCTAGGGGGGGCAGATACGCAGTATTTT. Translation: CASSLVLGGADTQYF. This chain links TRBV28 with TRBJ2-3, with D possibly matching TRBD2 (7 bases). The length of the CDR3 is 15 residues. Germline V gives CDR1 MDHEN, CDR2 SYDVKM. V lost 2 bases, J lost 4 bases, and 13 bases lay in between.

Only one count was recorded for this clone. V gene TRBV19 combines with J gene TRBJ1-1, with unresolved D. Trimming removed 5 bases at V and 4 bases at J, with 11 bases between. The CDR3 covers 13 residues. Germline V gene data show CDR1 as LNHDA and CDR2 as SQIVND (reference sequence). The CDR3, as DNA: TGTGCCAGTAGTTCCGGACTTTCCACTGAAGCTTTCTTT. It specifies CASSSGLSTEAFF.

The rearrangement joins TRBV6-6 to TRBJ1-2; 7 bases map to TRBD1. The germline gives CDR1 MNHNY, CDR2 SVGAGI (reference sequence). The CDR3 runs to 13 residues. With V trimmed by 6 bases and J by 4 bases, 5 bases remained unmatched. CDR3 region: CASRPTGSYGYTF. The CDR3, as DNA: TGTGCCAGCAGACCGACAGGGTCCTATGGCTACACCTTC.

The J gene is TRBJ1-2, the V gene TRBV12-3 or TRBV12-4, with a possible D match to TRBD1 (5 bases). With 2 bases removed from V and 6 bases from J, the gap between germline ends came to 10 bases. The CDR3 loop spans 13 amino acids. The CDR3: CASSLFAGNGYTF. The CDR3 nucleotides read TGTGCCAGCAGTTTATTCGCAGGGAATGGCTACACCTTC.

The V call is TRBV6-2 or TRBV6-3, the J call TRBJ1-5; 7 positions agree with TRBD1. Germline V lookup: CDR1 MNHEY, CDR2 SVGEGT. Trimming took 2 bases from V and 1 from J; bases not matched to a gene: 2. This CDR3 has 15 residues. CDR3 nucleotides: TGTGCCAGCAGTTACGCAGGGGGAAGCAATCAGCCCCAGCATTTT. The encoded protein is CASSYAGGSNQPQHF.

The gene calls are TRBV5-1 and TRBJ2-1; 8 bases match TRBD1. The CDR3 runs to 16 residues. Germline CDR1 SGHRS, CDR2 YFSETQ. Trimming took 2 bases from V and 4 from J; bases not matched to a gene: 8. CDR3 loop: CASSLSRDRIYNEQFF. DNA of the CDR3: TGCGCCAGCAGCTTAAGCCGGGACAGGATATACAATGAGCAGTTCTTC.

V gene TRBV3-1 (or the pseudogene TRBV3-2) combines with J gene TRBJ2-1; TRBD2 matches at 9 bases. There are 19 residues in the CDR3. V was pared by 3 bases and J by 0 bases, with 12 bases of the junction left unmatched. Germline V gene data show CDR1 as LGHDT and CDR2 as YNNKEL (reference sequence). CDR3 in DNA: TGTGCCAGCAGCCACCCTTGGACTAGCGTCTTAAGCTCCTACAATGAGCAGTTCTTC. This codes for CASSHPWTSVLSSYNEQFF.

This chain uses TRBV11-3 with TRBJ2-1, with D maybe TRBD2 (7 bases). The CDR3 has 15 amino acids. Germline V gene lookup returns CDR1 SGHNT and CDR2 YENEEA. V gave up 3 bases and J gave up 4 bases, with 13 bases separating them. DNA for the CDR3: TGTGCCAGCAGCTTGGGGGGGGCCAAGTACAATGAGCAGTTCTTC. It codes for CASSLGGAKYNEQFF.

The rearrangement uses TRBV19 and TRBJ1-6; maybe TRBD1 (5 bases). V was shortened by 1 base and J by 8 bases, with 12 bases between the two germline ends. Germline V gene sequence: CDR1 LNHDA, CDR2 SQIVND (reference sequence). The CDR3 has 15 amino acids. CDR3 sequence reads: CASSIGRVGDSPLHF. Here the CDR3 DNA reads TGTGCCAGTAGTATAGGCAGGGTGGGTGATTCACCCCTCCACTTT.

This chain uses TRBV9 with TRBJ2-5; perhaps TRBD1 as D (5 bases). Germline V gene data show CDR1 as SGDLS and CDR2 as YYNGEE. This CDR3 region has 14 residues. V lost 0 bases and J 5 bases, leaving 11 bases between the germline ends. The CDR3 is CASSVAQGGETQYF. CDR3 DNA: TGTGCCAGCAGCGTAGCTCAGGGTGGCGAGACCCAGTACTTC.

The chain couples TRBV5-4 to TRBJ2-1, with 7 positions matching TRBD1. The CDR3 totals 16 residues. The junction had 9 bases not matched to a gene; V was cut back by 4 bases and J by 2 bases. In germline, CDR1 is SGHNT, CDR2 YYREEE (reference sequence). The CDR3 sequence: CASSLRDRSTYNEQFF. In nucleotides, the CDR3 is TGTGCCAGCAGCCTCAGGGACAGATCCACCTACAATGAGCAGTTCTTC.

The J gene is TRBJ2-7, the V gene TRBV6-5; 10 bases are shared with TRBD1. Per germline, CDR1 MNHEY and CDR2 SVGAGI. Trimming cost V 6 bases and J 1 base; bases outside gene matches: 3. The CDR3 is 14 residues long. CDR3 DNA sequence: TGTGCCAGCAGAGGACAGGGGGGGTCCTACGAGCAGTACTTC. Protein: CASRGQGGSYEQYF.

The gene calls are TRBV18 and TRBJ2-3, with 7 bases fitting TRBD1. Trimming at V came to 4 bases and at J to 0 bases, leaving 7 bases not matched to a gene. This CDR3 comprises 16 residues. Germline CDR1 is KGHSH and CDR2 is LQKENI. This chain's CDR3 is CASSLFRDRSTDTQYF. CDR3 nucleotides: TGTGCCAGCTCACTTTTCCGGGACAGAAGCACAGATACGCAGTATTTT.

This chain links TRBV19 with TRBJ2-5; possible D gene TRBD2, 5 bases. Germline CDR1 is LNHDA and CDR2 is SQIVND (reference sequence). The length of the CDR3 is 14 residues. V was cut by 8 bases and J by 7 bases, with 20 bases left in between. The CDR3 coding sequence is TGTGCCAGTGGTGCCGGCTGGGGAGTAGGGACCCAGTACTTC. Translating it yields CASGAGWGVGTQYF. Full variable domain (rest looked up from reference TRBV19 and TRBJ2-5): DGGITQSPKYLFRKEGQNVTLSCEQNLNHDAMYWYRQDPGQGLRLIYYSQIVNDFQKGDIAEGYSVSREKKESFPLTVTSAQKNPTAFYLCASGAGWGVGTQYFGPGTRLLVL.

This clone was recorded a few times. The rearrangement uses TRBV12-5 and TRBJ1-5; D possibly corresponds to TRBD1 (6 bases). The CDR3 contains 17 residues. The ends were cut back, 0 bases at V and 2 bases at J, with 14 bases in the middle. CDR1 and CDR2 from the germline V gene are LGHNT and FRNRAP. The DNA of the CDR3 is TGTGCTAGTGGTTTGGTCGCGGGGGCTAGAGGCAATCAGCCCCAGCATTTT. Translated: CASGLVAGARGNQPQHF. The variable domain in full, completed from reference TRBV12-5 and TRBJ1-5, reads DARVTQTPRHKVTEMGQEVTMRCQPILGHNTVFWYRQTMMQGLELLAYFRNRAPLDDSGMPKDRFSAEMPDATLATLKIQPSEPRDSAVYFCASGLVAGARGNQPQHFGDGTRLSIL.

V gene TRBV5-4 combines with J gene TRBJ1-1, with D perhaps TRBD1 (5 bases). CDR1 and CDR2 from the germline V gene are SGHNT and YYREEE (reference sequence). Trimming cost V 4 bases and J 8 bases, with 15 bases left between them. This CDR3 contains 13 residues. Written as DNA, the CDR3 is TGTGCCAGCAGCCGCCAGGGCGGGGGAGAAGCTTTCTTT. As protein: CASSRQGGGEAFF.

The chain carries TRBV4-2 and TRBJ2-1; D gene unclear. This CDR3 is 14 amino acids long. The V end was cut by 0 bases, the J end by 7 bases, with 10 bases between. Germline V gene sequence: CDR1 LGHNA, CDR2 YNFKEQ. The CDR3 coding sequence is TGTGCCAGCAGCCAAGACTCAGTCAGGAATGAGCAGTTCTTC. It encodes CASSQDSVRNEQFF.

The rearrangement links TRBV5-8 to TRBJ1-5, with TRBD1 matching 8 bases. The CDR3 consists of 17 residues. Trimming at V came to 5 bases and at J to 2 bases, leaving 12 bases not matched to a gene. Germline lookup yields CDR1 SGHTS and CDR2 YDEGEE. CDR3 amino acids: CASRIGQGGFGNQPQHF. The CDR3, as DNA: TGTGCCAGCAGGATAGGACAGGGAGGCTTTGGCAATCAGCCCCAGCATTTT. Complete variable domain (other parts from reference TRBV5-8 and TRBJ1-5): EAGVTQSPTHLIKTRGQQATLRCSPISGHTSVYWYQQALGLGLQFLLWYDEGEERNRGNFPPRFSGRQFPNYSSELNVNALELEDSALYLCASRIGQGGFGNQPQHFGDGTRLSIL.